This T cell receptor (beta chain) emerged from a study of blood T cells in healthy people across ages. Whole-study results and caveats: Long-lived and aged donors differed, with more naive CD4+ cells and higher diversity in the long-lived.

In regard to this clonotype: Its antigen is not known.

Primed by a sample-barcoded 5' primer and a J-beta primer mix, a second PCR proceeded for roughly 7 to 12 cycles. MiXCR, run by TCRdb on the 5' RACE reads, gives a single entry per CDR3 protein. The sample shows 700,000 to 950,000 distinct CDR3 sequences, roughly 41% of them seen only once. CDR1 is SGHTA and CDR2 is FQGTGA in the germline V gene. The V end was cut by 5 bases, the J end by 6 bases, with 17 bases between. The CDR3 runs to 15 residues. Source material: blood. V and J are TRBV7-3 and TRBJ1-5, with D possibly TRBD1 on 6 matching bases. The receptor was isolated from a woman aged 60-70 years in good health. The CDR3 DNA sequence: TGTGCCAGCAGCCCCGTTGCAGGGGCAGGTCAGCCCCAGCATTTT. Protein product: CASSPVAGAGQPQHF.